This T cell receptor beta chain was sequenced during a study of TIL therapy for anti-PD-1-resistant metastatic lung cancer. Specified time point: pre-treatment sample, taken before nivolumab and TIL therapy. The tumor samples were excised metastases, mostly pleural nodules or supraclavicular lymph nodes. The immunoSEQ assay was v3. Sequencing was performed with immunoSEQ multiplex PCR; in TCRdb, only in-frame clones are kept and a portion is missing. The table includes about 9,400 clones, 76% detected once. Germline-derived CDR1 and CDR2 are MNHNY and SVGAGI (reference sequence). The CDR3 loop spans 14 amino acids. V shed 2 bases and J shed 4 bases, with 11 bases lying between them.

The sequencing used tumor tissue, collected at baseline. The origin of this receptor is a person between 25 and 80 years old with non-small cell lung cancer. The chain recombines TRBV6-6 with TRBJ1-2, with D tentatively TRBD1 (6 bases). The CDR3 here is CASSYPDRSYGYTF. The DNA of the CDR3 is TGTGCCAGCAGTTACCCCGACAGGTCCTATGGCTACACCTTC.